This passage covers 8 T cell receptor beta chains from one sample sequenced in a study of PD-L1 blockade in urothelial cancer. The method was immunoSEQ multiplex PCR; TCRdb's version includes in-frame clones alone and lacks a portion of them. The table has 70,000 to 90,000 clones, around 76% seen once. The material sequenced was PBMCs, taken around atezolizumab (anti-PD-L1) treatment. The receptors originated from a man aged 65 to 79 with urothelial cancer.

The chain is built from TRBV19 and TRBJ1-5, with 8 positions matching TRBD1. This CDR3 region has 13 residues. Germline assignment: CDR1 LNHDA and CDR2 SQIVND (reference sequence). V was pared by 6 bases and J by 4 bases, with 2 bases of the junction left unmatched. The CDR3 reads CASRDRENQPQHF. The DNA for the CDR3 is TGTGCCAGTAGGGACAGGGAAAATCAGCCCCAGCATTTT.

The rearrangement links TRBV5-6 to TRBJ1-5; 10 bases line up with TRBD1. The CDR3 totals 15 residues. The V gene's germline CDR1 is SGHDT and CDR2 YYEEEE. The junction had 2 bases not matched to a gene; V was cut back by 0 bases and J by 5 bases. The CDR3 region has the DNA TGTGCCAGCAGCTTGGGACAGGGGGCTTATCAGCCCCAGCATTTT. Translated: CASSLGQGAYQPQHF. The full variable domain, in which reference TRBV5-6 and TRBJ1-5 provide the parts outside the CDR3, is DAGVTQSPTHLIKTRGQQVTLRCSPKSGHDTVSWYQQALGQGPQFIFQYYEEEERQRGNFPDRFSGHQFPNYSSELNVNALLLGDSALYLCASSLGQGAYQPQHFGDGTRLSIL.

V and J are TRBV6-5 and TRBJ2-7, with TRBD1 matching over 8 bases. Germline V lookup: CDR1 MNHEY, CDR2 SVGAGI. Unmatched junction bases numbered 8, after V lost 2 bases and J lost 5 bases. The CDR3 covers 15 residues. The CDR3 spells CASSYTGQEVNEQYF. The CDR3 coding sequence is TGTGCCAGCAGTTACACGGGACAGGAAGTAAACGAGCAGTACTTC.

V usage is TRBV4-1 and J usage is TRBJ2-3; TRBD1 agrees at 8 bases. The CDR3 is 15 residues long. The J segment lost 1 base and the V segment lost 0 bases, leaving 0 bases of the junction unmatched. Germline V gene sequence: CDR1 MGHRA, CDR2 YSYEKL. CDR3 bases: TGCGCCAGCAGCCAAGAGGGACAGGGCACAGATACGCAGTATTTT. Translation: CASSQEGQGTDTQYF.

This sequence joins TRBV4-3 and TRBJ2-7; D uncertain. V gave up 1 base and J gave up 6 bases, with 10 bases separating them. The length of the CDR3 is 13 residues. CDR1 LGHNA and CDR2 YSLEER come from the germline V gene. CDR3 in amino acids: CASSQALEAEQYF. The DNA of the CDR3 is TGCGCCAGCAGCCAAGCCCTAGAGGCCGAGCAGTACTTC.

The sample holds one count of this clone. The chain uses TRBV4-2 and TRBJ2-1; 9 positions match TRBD2. The junction had 10 bases not matched to a gene; V was cut back by 3 bases and J by 7 bases. Looked up from germline, CDR1 is LGHNA and CDR2 is YNFKEQ. The CDR3 covers 16 residues. CDR3 region: CASSHSIAGDRNEQFF. For the CDR3, the DNA is TGTGCCAGCAGCCATTCGATAGCGGGAGATCGTAATGAGCAGTTCTTC.

On this clone: The same CDR3 is also encoded by other DNA sequences in this sample. This chain joins TRBV5-7 and TRBJ1-4; 8 bases map to TRBD1. TRBV5-7 has ORF status, its function being uncertain. J lost 2 bases, V lost 6 bases, and 12 bases had no gene match. There are 17 residues in the CDR3. This chain's CDR3 is CASTREGQGATNEKLFF. The CDR3 DNA reads as TGTGCCAGCACCCGAGAGGGGCAGGGGGCCACTAATGAAAAACTGTTTTTT.

The chain uses TRBV14 and TRBJ2-1; D possibly corresponds to TRBD2 (5 bases). Germline-derived CDR1 and CDR2 are SGHDN and FVKESK. The ends were cut back, 0 bases at V and 10 bases at J, with 10 bases in the middle. The CDR3 has 13 residues. CDR3 bases: TGTGCCAGCAGCCAAGATGGACTTTCAGAGCAGTTCTTC. It codes for CASSQDGLSEQFF.